This TCR beta chain was sequenced in a study of control samples from healthy donors and cancer patients. The CDR3 has 15 residues. Germline V lookup: CDR1 LNHNV, CDR2 YYDKDF (reference sequence). The junction had 6 bases not matched to a gene; V was cut back by 7 bases and J by 2 bases. Assay used: immunoSEQ multiplex PCR; TCRdb lists only in-frame clones, some missing. In the table there are about 94,000 clones, about nine tenths of which are singletons. The sequence was collected from a woman younger than 35 in good health. The genes are TRBV15 and TRBJ1-2, with 11 bases matching TRBD1. The sample taken for sequencing was blood. The CDR3 DNA follows: TGTGCCACCACCCTCGGGACAGGGGGGAACTATGGCTACACCTTC. This gives the protein CATTLGTGGNYGYTF.